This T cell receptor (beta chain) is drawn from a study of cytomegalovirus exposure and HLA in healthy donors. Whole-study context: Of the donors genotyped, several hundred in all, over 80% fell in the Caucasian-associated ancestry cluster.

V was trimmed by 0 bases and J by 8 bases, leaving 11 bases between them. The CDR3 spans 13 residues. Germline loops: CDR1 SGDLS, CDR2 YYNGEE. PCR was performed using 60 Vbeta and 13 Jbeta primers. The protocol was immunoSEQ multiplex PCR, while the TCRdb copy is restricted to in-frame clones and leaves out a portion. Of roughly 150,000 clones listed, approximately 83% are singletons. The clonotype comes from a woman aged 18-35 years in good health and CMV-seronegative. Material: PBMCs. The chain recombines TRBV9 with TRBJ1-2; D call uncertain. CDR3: CASSVVGVGGYTF. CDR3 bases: TGTGCCAGCAGCGTAGTCGGGGTTGGCGGCTACACCTTC.